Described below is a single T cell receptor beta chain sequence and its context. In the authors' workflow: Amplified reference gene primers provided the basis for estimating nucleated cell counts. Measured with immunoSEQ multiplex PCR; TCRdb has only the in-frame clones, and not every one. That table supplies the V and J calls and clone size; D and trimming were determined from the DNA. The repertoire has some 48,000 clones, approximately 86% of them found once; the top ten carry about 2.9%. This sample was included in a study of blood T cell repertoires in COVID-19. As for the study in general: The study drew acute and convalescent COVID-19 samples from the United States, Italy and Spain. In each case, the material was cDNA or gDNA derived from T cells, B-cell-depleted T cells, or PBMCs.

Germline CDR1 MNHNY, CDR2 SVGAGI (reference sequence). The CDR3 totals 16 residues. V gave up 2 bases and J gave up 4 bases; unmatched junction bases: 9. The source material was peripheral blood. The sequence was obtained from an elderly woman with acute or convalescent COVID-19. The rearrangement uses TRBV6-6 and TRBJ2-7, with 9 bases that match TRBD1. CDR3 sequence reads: CASSYPGQGYQYEQYF. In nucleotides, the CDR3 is TGTGCCAGCAGTTACCCGGGACAGGGTTATCAGTACGAGCAGTACTTC.